This T cell receptor beta chain originates from a study of cytomegalovirus exposure and HLA in healthy donors (dated by TCRdb to 2015 to 2018). Notes on the research overall: A later analysis indicated that the 120 validation repertoires were generated on the platform also employed for the approximately 700 repertoires of the first cohort. Besides the first cohort of 666 subjects, a separate validation cohort made up of over 95 different subjects was used. The study was designed to test whether signatures of past pathogen exposure could be identified by cataloging public T cell receptors. To predict cytomegalovirus infection status, the study combined high-throughput TCR immunosequencing, statistical association of individual TCRs with disease status, and machine learning. Study-level results and caveats: Most TCR sequences were observed very rarely across donors, whereas some public TCRs were present in many individuals. Of the cluster scores, roughly 95% were above 0 in a later analysis, which found that TCRs clustered in the first cohort also tended to co-occur in the 130 or so validation repertoires. It was suggested by the authors that the approach could potentially be generalized to other disease states and immunological phenotypes. The classifier was reported to diagnose cytomegalovirus status with high specificity and sensitivity in both the original and validation cohorts. A later analysis had no HLA typing for the validation cohort, so co-occurrence there was scored across all 130 or so repertoires. The study listed approximately 150 TCR beta chains as associated with cytomegalovirus. In vitro tests confirmed that a few of the cytomegalovirus-associated TCR beta chains recognize cytomegalovirus antigens.

The protocol used for the library was the immunoSEQ multiplex PCR assay. Under the source paper's analysis protocol: To diagnose cytomegalovirus status from the catalog of TCR beta chain sequences, a statistical classification framework was built. The table was pulled from immuneACCESS by TCRdb, which kept in-frame rearrangements only. Such tables lose some clones; where checked, under half of the loss comes from unresolved V genes, and the rest has no known cause. V and J calls plus clone size are reproduced from that table; the DNA served to infer D and trimming. For this sample the table gives approximately 160,000 clones, of which under 95% were detected only once. Jointly, the top ten make up roughly 3% of the sample. Concerning this clone: Its antigen has not been determined. No base quality information exists; no much larger clone differs at one position. The same CDR3 is also encoded by other DNA sequences in this sample.

CDR1 and CDR2 are read off the germline V gene (reference sequence) as SGHNT and YYREEE. V is shortened by 0 bases, J by 2 bases, and the region joining them spans 5 bases. The CDR3 holds 13 amino acids from the cysteine to the phenylalanine. Of the read, only the CDR3 DNA is kept; its 39 bases are in frame from base 1. The donors were included in the validation cohort of 130 or so subjects, a group kept apart from the 666-subject first cohort. Recombination linked TRBV5-4 to TRBJ1-1, with an unclear D gene assignment. The origin of this receptor is a woman in her late teens or twenties in good health and CMV-seropositive. What was sequenced was PBMCs. This receptor has the CDR3 CASSLEQNTEAFF. At the DNA level, the sequence is TGTGCCAGCAGCTTGGAACAAAACACTGAAGCTTTCTTT.